A single sample is the source of the 23 T cell receptor beta chains below, sequenced in a study of human T cells and chemical hapten exposure (dated by TCRdb to about 2021). Receptors were amplified or captured by RACE. For sequencing, a NextSeq 500 was employed. TCRdb trimmed the raw reads at Q25, called clones with MiXCR and kept productive beta chains. For every CDR3 protein sequence, its rows merge into one entry that carries the most common genes and DNA. Recorded for this sample are some 180,000 distinct CDR3 sequences; about a fifth of them occurred a single time. Approximately 6.4% of the sample is held by the ten biggest clonotypes. The sample's time point, from its label and the paper: patch test 1, 2 weeks after DPC sensitization. The sample's treatment or condition label, decoded: therapeutic diphenylcyclopropenone sensitization with weekly scalp DPC. The specimen comprised whole blood, sampled in connection with sensitization to the hapten diphenylcyclopropenone (DPC). These receptor sequences come from a woman between 50 and 59 years old with alopecia areata. Some clones in this sample may be carry-over from other donors' samples.

This clonotype was counted a few times. The J gene is TRBJ1-2, the V gene TRBV11-2; possible D gene TRBD1, 6 bases. The CDR3 has 14 residues. Germline V gene sequence: CDR1 SGHAT, CDR2 FQNNGV. V lost 0 bases to trimming and J lost 10 bases, with 15 bases between them. DNA of the CDR3: TGTGCCAGCAGCTTAGATCGGGCAGGGGATGACTACACCTTC. It yields the protein CASSLDRAGDDYTF.

Only a few counts were recorded for this clonotype. The V gene is TRBV3-1, the J gene TRBJ2-1, with 12 bases fitting TRBD2. V shed 1 base, J shed 6 bases, and the junction held 10 bases outside the gene matches. Germline V gene lookup returns CDR1 LGHDT and CDR2 YNNKEL (reference sequence). This CDR3 spans 18 amino acids. CDR3 sequence (DNA): TGTGCCAGCAGCCAAGCCGCCGTCACTAGCGGGAGGTCCAATGAGCAGTTCTTC. It encodes CASSQAAVTSGRSNEQFF.

The chain carries TRBV7-8 and TRBJ2-7; D is possibly TRBD1 or TRBD2 (5 bases each). This CDR3 comprises 16 residues. In germline, CDR1 is SGHVS, CDR2 FQNEAQ. V was clipped by 5 bases and J by 1 base, with 18 bases between them. The CDR3 DNA reads as TGTGCCAGCAGCCTTTTCCGGGACGTACTTTCCTACGAGCAGTACTTC. It yields the protein CASSLFRDVLSYEQYF.

J is TRBJ2-1 and V is TRBV24-1; D not resolved. V was cut by 5 bases and J by 4 bases, with 5 bases left in between. Germline V gene data show CDR1 as KGHDR and CDR2 as SFDVKD. The CDR3 is made up of 12 amino acids. For the CDR3, the DNA is TGTGCCACCAGTGGGCCGTACAATGAGCAGTTCTTC. Its protein is CATSGPYNEQFF.

This clonotype was found a few times. This chain links TRBV6-1 with TRBJ1-3; 7 bases match TRBD1. This CDR3 comprises 16 residues. V shed 4 bases, J shed 0 bases, and the junction held 6 bases outside the gene matches. Germline V gene data show CDR1 as MNHNS and CDR2 as SASEGT. CDR3 nucleotides: TGTGCCAGCAGTGGACGACAGGGACCCTCTGGAAACACCATATATTTT. It codes for CASSGRQGPSGNTIYF.

This clonotype was picked up a small number of times. For the CDR3, the DNA is TGCAGTGCTAGAGATAGGGGTTCTTATGGCTACACCTTC. Its protein is CSARDRGSYGYTF. The chain combines TRBV20-1 with TRBJ1-2, with D perhaps TRBD1 (5 bases). The CDR3 extends over 13 amino acids. The ends were cut back, 0 bases at V and 5 bases at J, with 10 bases in the middle. Germline-derived CDR1 and CDR2 are DFQATT and SNEGSKA (reference sequence).

This clonotype was seen a few times. This chain connects TRBV7-8 to TRBJ1-4; D gene ambiguous. Trimming took off 4 bases at V and 4 bases at J, with 10 bases between the two ends. From germline, CDR1 is SGHVS and CDR2 FQNEAQ. The CDR3 length is 14 residues. CDR3 coding DNA: TGTGCCAGCAGCTCTACGGGGTTTAATGAAAAACTGTTTTTT. This gives the protein CASSSTGFNEKLFF.

The genes are TRBV29-1 and TRBJ2-1; D assignment may be TRBD1 or TRBD2 (6 bases each). Germline loops: CDR1 SQVTM, CDR2 ANQGSEA. CDR3 length: 13 residues. V shed 7 bases and J shed 5 bases, with 15 bases lying between them. The CDR3 sequence: CSGRGGKHNEQFF. The CDR3 DNA is TGCAGCGGGAGAGGGGGGAAACACAATGAGCAGTTCTTC.

This clonotype was picked up a small number of times. V is TRBV3-1 and J is TRBJ2-3; 10 nucleotides align to TRBD2. The CDR3 consists of 16 residues. The ends lost 4 bases at V and 0 bases at J; junction bases unmatched: 4. CDR1 and CDR2 (germline): LGHDT, YNNKEL (reference sequence). CDR3 in DNA: TGTGCCAGCAGCCCCGGGACTAGCGTTAGCACAGATACGCAGTATTTT. It specifies CASSPGTSVSTDTQYF.

This clonotype was seen a handful of times. In DNA, the CDR3 is TGTGCCAGCAGCCGACCGGGACTAGCGGGAGTTGACGAGCAGTACTTC. The encoded protein is CASSRPGLAGVDEQYF. The chain couples TRBV3-1 to TRBJ2-7; TRBD2 agrees at 14 bases. The CDR3 has 16 amino acids. Germline CDR1 and CDR2: LGHDT and YNNKEL (reference sequence). V trimming: 4 bases; J trimming: 5 bases; junction bases outside the gene matches: 7.

This clonotype showed up just a few times. The chain has TRBV5-1 and TRBJ2-1, with 7 bases that match TRBD2. There are 14 residues in the CDR3. Germline CDR1 is SGHRS and CDR2 is YFSETQ. After removal of 1 base from V and 9 bases from J, the junction contained 7 bases not matched to a gene. The CDR3 sequence: CASSLLLGEGEQFF. The CDR3, as DNA: TGCGCCAGCAGCTTGTTGCTCGGGGAGGGTGAGCAGTTCTTC.

V usage is TRBV5-1 and J usage is TRBJ2-1; TRBD1 aligns across 8 bases. Germline V gene data show CDR1 as SGHRS and CDR2 as YFSETQ. V trimming: 6 bases; J trimming: 6 bases; junction bases outside the gene matches: 8. This CDR3 spans 14 amino acids. The CDR3 spells CASNVQGGPNEQFF. CDR3 DNA sequence: TGCGCCAGCAATGTACAGGGGGGCCCCAATGAGCAGTTCTTC.

This rearrangement joins TRBV4-2 to TRBJ2-7; D might be TRBD2 (5 bases). Germline CDR1 reads LGHNA; CDR2 reads YNFKEQ. V shed 3 bases and J shed 0 bases, with 15 bases lying between them. There are 16 residues in the CDR3. CDR3 loop: CASSHPGVVGSYEQYF. CDR3 DNA: TGTGCCAGCAGCCACCCCGGGGTAGTCGGCTCCTACGAGCAGTACTTC.

This clonotype has a count of ten or more. V usage is TRBV20-1 and J usage is TRBJ2-3; 7 bases align to TRBD2. Germline assignment: CDR1 DFQATT and CDR2 SNEGSKA (reference sequence). With V trimmed by 5 bases and J by 0 bases, 8 bases remained unmatched. This CDR3 has 15 residues. CDR3 sequence reads: CSAGPSGPSTDTQYF. The CDR3 nucleotides are TGCAGTGCTGGTCCTAGCGGCCCTAGCACAGATACGCAGTATTTT.

The chain joins TRBV5-1 to TRBJ1-2, with TRBD1 matching 8 bases. CDR1 SGHRS and CDR2 YFSETQ come from the germline V gene. The CDR3 runs 15 residues. The J segment lost 7 bases and the V segment lost 0 bases, leaving 8 bases of the junction unmatched. In DNA, the CDR3 is TGCGCCAGCAGCTTGGACCTGGGACAGGAGAGTGGCTACACCTTC. It encodes CASSLDLGQESGYTF.

The chain employs TRBV29-1 and TRBJ2-7, with D possibly called TRBD1 or TRBD2 (5 bases each). The CDR3 totals 13 residues. The germline gives CDR1 SQVTM, CDR2 ANQGSEA. V shed 5 bases and J shed 6 bases, with 17 bases lying between them. Here the CDR3 DNA reads TGCAGCGTTTCTGGGGCAGGGAGAGGCGAGCAGTACTTC. It encodes CSVSGAGRGEQYF.

This clonotype has more than one count but fewer than ten. This rearrangement joins TRBV6-2 or TRBV6-3 to TRBJ2-1, with TRBD2 matching 7 bases. V lost 7 bases and J lost 9; bases outside the gene matches: 12. The germline V gene has CDR1 MNHEY and CDR2 SVGEGT. This CDR3 spans 14 amino acids. The CDR3 DNA reads as TGTGCCAGCACCCAGGGACTACTCGGGGGTGAGCAGTTCTTC. As protein: CASTQGLLGGEQFF.

This clonotype was seen only a few times. The chain recombines TRBV29-1 with TRBJ2-7, with a possible D match to TRBD2 (6 bases). V was pared by 4 bases and J by 6 bases, with 16 bases between. The CDR3 is 13 residues long. Germline V gene sequence: CDR1 SQVTM, CDR2 ANQGSEA. This CDR3 is CSVARGGTPEQYF. In DNA form, the CDR3 reads TGCAGCGTTGCCAGAGGCGGGACGCCCGAGCAGTACTTC.

The rearrangement uses TRBV2 and TRBJ2-7; weak D call: TRBD1 (5 bases). The length of the CDR3 is 14 residues. Germline lookup yields CDR1 SNHLY and CDR2 FYNNEI. The V end was cut by 5 bases, the J end by 6 bases, with 17 bases between. Here the CDR3 reads CASSQLQQVGEQYF. The CDR3 DNA follows: TGTGCCAGCAGTCAACTTCAACAGGTCGGCGAGCAGTACTTC.

This clonotype was counted between two and nine times. The chain is built from TRBV7-9 and TRBJ2-7; D is possibly TRBD1 (5 bases). The CDR3 totals 15 residues. Germline V gives CDR1 SEHNR, CDR2 FQNEAQ (reference sequence). Trimming took off 1 base at V and 2 bases at J, with 12 bases between the two ends. CDR3 bases: TGTGCCAGCAGCTTAGTAGGGGCCGCGACCTACGAGCAGTACTTC. Its protein product is CASSLVGAATYEQYF.

This clonotype was found a few times. The chain joins TRBV12-3 or TRBV12-4 to TRBJ1-1, with D uncertain. The length of the CDR3 is 13 residues. V dropped 3 bases and J dropped 7 bases, with 12 bases sitting between them. CDR3 bases: TGTGCCAGCAGTTTGTTAGGGTCCCATGAAGCTTTCTTT. This translates into CASSLLGSHEAFF.

This chain connects TRBV6-5 to TRBJ2-7, with D maybe TRBD2 (5 bases). CDR1 is MNHEY and CDR2 is SVGAGI in the germline V gene. CDR3 length equals 14 residues. Written as DNA, the CDR3 is TGTGCTATAAGGCGGCTAGCAGATACCTACGAGCAGTACTTC. Translated, it gives CAIRRLADTYEQYF.

This clonotype was found a few times. This chain uses TRBV12-3 or TRBV12-4 with TRBJ1-6, with 9 bases fitting TRBD1. This CDR3 has 13 amino acids. V gave up 1 base and J gave up 13 bases; unmatched junction bases: 2. The CDR3 loop is CASSLGGQGPLHF. The CDR3 nucleotides are TGTGCCAGCAGTTTAGGGGGACAGGGTCCCCTCCACTTT.